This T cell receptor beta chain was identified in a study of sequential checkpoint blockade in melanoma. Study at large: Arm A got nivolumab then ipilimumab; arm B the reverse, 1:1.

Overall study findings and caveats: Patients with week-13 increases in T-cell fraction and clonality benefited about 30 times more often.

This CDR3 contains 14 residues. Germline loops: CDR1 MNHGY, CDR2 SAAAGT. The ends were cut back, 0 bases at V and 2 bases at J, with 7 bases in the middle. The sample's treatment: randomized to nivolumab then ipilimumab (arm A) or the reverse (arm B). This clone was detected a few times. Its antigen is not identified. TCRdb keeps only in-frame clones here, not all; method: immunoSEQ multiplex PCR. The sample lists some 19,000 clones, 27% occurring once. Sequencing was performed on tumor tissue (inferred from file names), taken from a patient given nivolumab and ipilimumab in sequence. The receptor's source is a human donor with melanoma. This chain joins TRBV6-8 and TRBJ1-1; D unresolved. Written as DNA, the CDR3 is TGTGCCAGCAGTTACTCGGGAGCTAACACTGAAGCTTTCTTT. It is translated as CASSYSGANTEAFF.